This is a list of T cell receptor beta chains from one sample in a study of blood T cell repertoires in COVID-19. Profiled with immunoSEQ multiplex PCR; TCRdb holds only in-frame clones, not every one. The sample includes 190,000 or so clones, roughly 78% seen only once; the top ten take about 2.8%. Material: peripheral blood. Source of these receptors: an elderly woman with active or convalescent COVID-19. Each CDR3 is given with its conserved first and last residue. The order of the fields is J gene, V gene, D gene, clone size, CDR3 protein, CDR3 DNA. A D gene is named only where the DNA matches it firmly. Expanded clones are given a class, and other clones once, few, many or no size at all.

J: TRBJ2-1; V: TRBV24-1; D: TRBD2; size: few; CDR3: CATSGGGTPQFF; DNA: TGTGCCACCAGCGGGGGGGGGACACCCCAGTTCTTC
J: TRBJ2-1; V: TRBV5-8; D: NA; size: once; CDR3: CASSLGSVGNEQFF; DNA: TGTGCCAGCAGCTTGGGAAGCGTAGGCAATGAGCAGTTCTTC
J: TRBJ2-7; V: TRBV4-1; D: NA; size: few; CDR3: CASSQASGDTYEQYF; DNA: TGCGCCAGCAGCCAAGCAAGCGGTGATACCTACGAGCAGTACTTC
J: TRBJ1-3; V: TRBV9; D: TRBD1; size: NA; CDR3: CASSVGQGYGGNTIYF; DNA: TGTGCCAGCAGCGTAGGACAGGGATATGGAGGAAACACCATATATTTT
J: TRBJ1-1; V: TRBV5-8; D: TRBD1; size: NA; CDR3: CASSLAGTVTNTEAFF; DNA: TGTGCCAGCAGCTTGGCCGGGACAGTGACGAACACTGAAGCTTTCTTT
J: TRBJ1-2; V: TRBV29-1; D: NA; size: NA; CDR3: CSVEHPGVPYGYTF; DNA: TGCAGCGTTGAGCATCCAGGGGTGCCGTATGGCTACACCTTC
J: TRBJ1-1; V: TRBV10-3; D: NA; size: NA; CDR3: CAISGSQEAEAFF; DNA: TGTGCCATCAGTGGGTCCCAGGAGGCTGAAGCTTTCTTT
J: TRBJ2-2; V: TRBV6-6; D: NA; size: NA; CDR3: CASSFRSQGSEELFF; DNA: TGTGCCAGCAGTTTCAGGTCCCAGGGTAGTGAGGAGCTGTTTTTT
J: TRBJ1-4; V: TRBV9; D: NA; size: few; CDR3: CASSVDSGSSREKLFF; DNA: TGTGCCAGCAGCGTAGACTCAGGGTCCTCTCGTGAAAAACTGTTTTTT
J: TRBJ1-1; V: TRBV4-3; D: NA; size: NA; CDR3: CASSQDFTRNTEAFF; DNA: TGCGCCAGCAGCCAAGATTTTACGAGGAACACTGAAGCTTTCTTT
J: TRBJ2-3; V: TRBV5-1; D: TRBD2; size: NA; CDR3: CASKVSGADTQYF; DNA: TGCGCCAGCAAGGTTAGCGGGGCAGATACGCAGTATTTT
J: TRBJ2-3; V: TRBV6-5; D: NA; size: NA; CDR3: CASSLRGTDTQYF; DNA: TGTGCCAGCAGCTTGAGAGGCACAGATACGCAGTATTTT
J: TRBJ2-5; V: TRBV5-4; D: TRBD2; size: NA; CDR3: CASSPAGGIQETQYF; DNA: TGTGCCAGCAGCCCCGCGGGAGGGATTCAAGAGACCCAGTACTTC
J: TRBJ1-5; V: TRBV21-1; D: NA; size: NA; CDR3: CASSKNRTGTGVVISNQPQHF; DNA: TGTGCCAGCAGCAAAAACCGTACCGGGACAGGGGTAGTGATAAGCAATCAGCCCCAGCATTTT
J: TRBJ2-5; V: TRBV11-3; D: NA; size: NA; CDR3: CASSSGQRETQYF; DNA: TGTGCCAGCAGCTCCGGACAGCGAGAGACCCAGTACTTC
J: TRBJ2-7; V: TRBV25-1; D: NA; size: NA; CDR3: CASTGGPDYEQYF; DNA: TGTGCCAGCACAGGAGGGCCAGACTACGAGCAGTACTTC
J: TRBJ1-1; V: TRBV7-9; D: NA; size: NA; CDR3: CASSPLAGAGEAFF; DNA: TGTGCCAGCAGCCCCCTTGCGGGCGCGGGTGAAGCTTTCTTT
J: TRBJ2-7; V: TRBV3-1/TRBV3-2; D: TRBD2; size: NA; CDR3: CASSPVGLVGEQYF; DNA: TGTGCCAGCAGCCCTGTTGGACTAGTCGGCGAGCAGTACTTC
J: TRBJ1-5; V: TRBV30; D: NA; size: NA; CDR3: CAWSGGHQPQHF; DNA: TGTGCCTGGAGTGGGGGGCATCAGCCCCAGCATTTT
J: TRBJ1-2; V: TRBV5-4; D: NA; size: NA; CDR3: CASSSPDYGYTF; DNA: TGTGCCAGCAGTTCCCCGGACTATGGCTACACCTTC
J: TRBJ2-5; V: TRBV15; D: TRBD1; size: few; CDR3: CATSRPSGGGGETQYF; DNA: TGTGCCACCAGCAGACCTTCAGGGGGTGGAGGAGAGACCCAGTACTTC
J: TRBJ2-2; V: TRBV15; D: TRBD2; size: NA; CDR3: CATSRDLWGGNTGELFF; DNA: TGTGCCACCAGCAGAGATCTTTGGGGGGGGAACACCGGGGAGCTGTTTTTT
J: TRBJ2-5; V: TRBV24-1; D: NA; size: NA; CDR3: CATSDSGGGWETQYF; DNA: TGTGCCACCAGTGATTCAGGAGGAGGGTGGGAGACCCAGTACTTC
J: TRBJ1-1; V: TRBV29-1; D: TRBD1; size: NA; CDR3: CSVATGGGAEAFF; DNA: TGCAGCGTTGCCACAGGGGGCGGGGCTGAAGCTTTCTTT
J: TRBJ1-1; V: TRBV9; D: NA; size: few; CDR3: CASSLDGINTEAFF; DNA: TGTGCCAGCAGCCTAGACGGGATTAACACTGAAGCTTTCTTT
J: TRBJ1-6; V: TRBV11-2; D: NA; size: NA; CDR3: CASSATDSNSPLHF; DNA: TGTGCCAGCAGCGCTACGGACAGTAATTCACCCCTCCACTTT